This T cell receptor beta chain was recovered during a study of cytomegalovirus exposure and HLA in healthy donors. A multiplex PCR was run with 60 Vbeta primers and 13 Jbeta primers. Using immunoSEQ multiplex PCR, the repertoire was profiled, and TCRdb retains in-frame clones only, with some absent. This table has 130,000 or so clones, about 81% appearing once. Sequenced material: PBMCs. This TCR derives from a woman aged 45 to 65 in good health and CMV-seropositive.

The CDR3 sequence is CASSLGRGGAGNTEAFF. As DNA, the CDR3 is TGTGCCAGCAGCTTAGGAAGGGGAGGGGCCGGGAACACTGAAGCTTTCTTT. The chain recombines TRBV11-2 with TRBJ1-1, with D maybe TRBD1 (5 bases). The germline V gene encodes CDR1 SGHAT and CDR2 FQNNGV. The CDR3 has 17 residues. With 1 base removed from V and 1 base from J, the gap between germline ends came to 16 bases.